This T cell receptor beta chain derives from a study of T cell repertoires in cytomegalovirus infection. Study details: It can be stated that public TCR beta signatures indicated CMV infection as well as a matching HLA type. Findings of the study overall: In two of eight donors, the top clonotype was HLA-C-restricted CMV-specific.

This clonotype was recorded many times. Its specificity is not known. TCRdb redid the calling of the reads with MiXCR, one entry per CDR3 protein. The sample lists over 95,000 distinct CDR3 sequences, over 30% occurring once. V trimming: 3 bases; J trimming: 4 bases; junction bases outside the gene matches: 33. The CDR3 is made up of 24 amino acids. This chain links TRBV12-3 or TRBV12-4 with TRBJ1-1; TRBD1 matches at 9 bases. This clonotype was obtained from a human donor in good health (CMV status not recorded). Some clones in this sample may be carry-over from other donors' samples. Sample: CD8+ T cells from cultured PBMCs, taken from culture after CMV antigen stimulation. CDR3 sequence reads: CASSFVSVAPQGAALSPRVTEAFF. For the CDR3, the DNA is TGTGCCAGCAGTTTTGTTTCGGTGGCCCCACAGGGGGCGGCCTTGTCGCCCCGAGTCACTGAAGCTTTCTTT.